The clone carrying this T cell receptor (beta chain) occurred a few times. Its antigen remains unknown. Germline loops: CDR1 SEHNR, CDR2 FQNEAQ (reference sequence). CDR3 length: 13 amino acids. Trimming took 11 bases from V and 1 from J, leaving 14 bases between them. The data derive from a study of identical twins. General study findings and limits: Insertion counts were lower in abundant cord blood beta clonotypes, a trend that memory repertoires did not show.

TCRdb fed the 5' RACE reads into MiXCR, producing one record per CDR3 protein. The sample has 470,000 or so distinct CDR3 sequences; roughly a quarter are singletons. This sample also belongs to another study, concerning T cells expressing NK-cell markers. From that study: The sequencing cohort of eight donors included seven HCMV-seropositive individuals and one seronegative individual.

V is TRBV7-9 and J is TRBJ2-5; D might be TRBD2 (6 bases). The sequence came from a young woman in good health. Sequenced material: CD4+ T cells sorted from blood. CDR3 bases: TGTGCCGCAGCGGGCGGGATCCAAGAGACCCAGTACTTC. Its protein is CAAAGGIQETQYF. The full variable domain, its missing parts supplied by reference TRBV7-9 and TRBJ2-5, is DTGVSQNPRHKITKRGQNVTFRCDPISEHNRLYWYRQTLGQGPEFLTYFQNEAQLEKSRLLSDRFSAERPKGSFSTLEIQRTEQGDSAMYLCAAAGGIQETQYFGPGTRLLVL.